This TCR beta chain comes out of a study of CD8 T cells in Susac syndrome. Looked up from germline, CDR1 is SGHRS and CDR2 is YFSETQ. The CDR3 extends over 15 amino acids. V was pared by 0 bases and J by 2 bases, with 11 bases between. Negative isolation was used for CD8+ and CD4+ T cells and FACS enrichment for TEMRA cells. A quantity of about 0.45 to 1 ug RNA underwent reverse transcription using random hexamers. Across 54 Vbeta and 13 Jbeta, TCR beta CDR3 was amplified with immunoSEQ multiplex PCR. MiXCR, applied by TCRdb to the immunoSEQ multiplex PCR reads, yields one record per CDR3 protein. This table has about 140,000 distinct CDR3 sequences, 85% to 95% appearing once.

The sample comprised CD4+ T cells from PBMCs. The sequence was obtained from a human donor with Susac syndrome. The V and J genes are TRBV5-1 and TRBJ1-1; unclear D gene. The CDR3 DNA sequence: TGCGCCAGCAGCTTGGATACGGGTTTAAACACTGAAGCTTTCTTT. Residues: CASSLDTGLNTEAFF.